This entry concerns a single T cell receptor (beta chain). Its antigen is not known. V lost 6 bases to trimming and J lost 1 base; unmatched junction nucleotides: 4. The CDR3 covers 15 residues. CDR1 is SNHLY, CDR2 FYNNEI, per germline. As to treatment: approximately nine-day PBMC culture with coronavirus spike peptide pools or control peptides (ViraFEST assay). PBMCs were cultured at two million per well with 9.5 to 10 IU/ml IL-2 and 10 ug/ml peptide pools. The study sequenced cultured CD4+ T cell DNA using the Oncomine TCR Beta short-read assay. In this case, cultured CD4+ T cells provided the extracted genomic DNA. Using its own MiXCR run on the PCR reads, TCRdb lists one record per CDR3 protein. The top ten clones hold over 20% of a sample with more than 10,000 distinct CDR3 sequences, 60% of them seen once. These data come from a study of vaccination and CD4 T cells after COVID-19. Study background: Overlapping peptides covering the spike proteins of SARS-CoV-2, HCoV-NL63, HCoV-OC43 and HCoV-229E were added to stimulate cells.

Findings and caveats of the study: Researchers report that a median about 86% of reactive clones in convalescent patients surfaced only post-vaccination.

Material: CD4+ T cells from blood, cultured in vitro. The TCR comes from a human donor who had recovered from COVID-19. V usage is TRBV2 and J usage is TRBJ1-2, with 11 bases aligning to TRBD1. CDR3 amino acids: CASSGDRGSNYGYTF. The CDR3, as DNA: TGTGCCAGCAGCGGGGACAGGGGGAGTAACTATGGCTACACCTTC.